The next 27 T cell receptor beta chains were all read from a single sample in a study of cytomegalovirus exposure and HLA in healthy donors. The PCR used 60 Vbeta and 13 Jbeta primers. The repertoire was sequenced with immunoSEQ multiplex PCR; TCRdb's copy has only in-frame clones and lacks some. The listing records about 190,000 clones. The sequenced material came from PBMCs. The receptors were sampled from a woman aged 25-40 years in good health and CMV-seropositive.

The CDR3 DNA is TGTGCCTGGAATCAGGGCTACGAGCAGTACTTC. Translated: CAWNQGYEQYF. The V and J genes are TRBV30 and TRBJ2-7, with D perhaps TRBD1 (5 bases). The CDR3 spans 11 residues. Germline loops: CDR1 GTSNPN, CDR2 SVGIG (reference sequence). The V end lost 4 bases, the J end lost 3 bases, and 7 bases lay between the germline ends. Drawing the rest from reference TRBV30 and TRBJ2-7, the complete variable domain is SQTIHQWPATLVQPVGSPLSLECTVEGTSNPNLYWYRQAAGRGLQLLFYSVGIGQISSEVPQNLSASRPQDRQFILSSKKLLLSDSGFYLCAWNQGYEQYFGPGTRLTVT.

The chain joins TRBV6-1 to TRBJ2-2; possible D gene TRBD1, 5 bases. The CDR3 sequence is 15 residues long. Germline assignment: CDR1 MNHNS and CDR2 SASEGT. V shed 6 bases and J shed 1 base, with 12 bases lying between them. The CDR3 region has the DNA TGTGCCAGCAGCCTCAGGGCGGTGAACACCGGGGAGCTGTTTTTT. It encodes CASSLRAVNTGELFF.

V usage is TRBV9 and J usage is TRBJ1-6; TRBD1 might be the D (5 bases). The CDR3 is made up of 14 amino acids. The V end lost 1 base, the J end lost 10 bases, and 12 bases lay between the germline ends. In germline, CDR1 is SGDLS, CDR2 YYNGEE. The chain's CDR3 is CASSVSQGWSPLHF. For the CDR3, the DNA is TGTGCCAGCAGCGTAAGCCAGGGTTGGTCACCCCTCCACTTT.

The chain employs TRBV19 and TRBJ2-7; D remains ambiguous. Germline CDR1 LNHDA, CDR2 SQIVND (reference sequence). Trimming left V 5 bases short and J 3 bases short, with 14 bases between. This CDR3 spans 14 amino acids. The CDR3 protein is CASSLPGIGYEQYF. The CDR3 DNA follows: TGTGCCAGTAGTCTTCCAGGAATCGGCTACGAGCAGTACTTC.

The rearrangement links TRBV28 to TRBJ1-5, with D unclear. From germline, CDR1 is MDHEN and CDR2 SYDVKM. This CDR3 region has 15 residues. V lost 5 bases and J 0 bases, leaving 11 bases between the germline ends. The CDR3 here is CASSVDMDSNQPQHF. DNA for the CDR3: TGTGCCAGCAGTGTCGACATGGATAGCAATCAGCCCCAGCATTTT.

The CDR3, as DNA: TGTGCCAGCTCACCAGACTCAGGGGGTGGCACAGATACGCAGTATTTT. It is translated as CASSPDSGGGTDTQYF. The rearrangement joins TRBV18 to TRBJ2-3; TRBD1 aligns across 7 bases. CDR1 is KGHSH, CDR2 LQKENI, per germline. This CDR3 is built from 16 residues. Trimming took 2 bases from V and 1 from J; bases not matched to a gene: 6.

V usage is TRBV9 and J usage is TRBJ2-3, with a weak D call TRBD2 (5 bases). Germline CDR1 reads SGDLS; CDR2 reads YYNGEE. CDR3 length equals 14 residues. Trimming took off 0 bases at V and 1 base at J, with 6 bases between the two ends. CDR3 amino acids: CASSVVSGTDTQYF. CDR3 in DNA: TGTGCCAGCAGCGTAGTTAGCGGCACAGATACGCAGTATTTT.

The chain is built from TRBV4-2 and TRBJ2-7; 8 bases line up with TRBD2. In germline, CDR1 is LGHNA, CDR2 YNFKEQ. This CDR3 is 15 amino acids long. After removal of 1 base from V and 4 bases from J, the junction contained 6 bases not matched to a gene. The CDR3 nucleotides are TGTGCCAGCAGCCAAGGGTTTAGCGGGGATTACGAGCAGTACTTC. Protein: CASSQGFSGDYEQYF.

The chain has TRBV27 and TRBJ2-1; TRBD1 agrees at 10 bases. The V gene end was trimmed by 5 bases and the J gene end by 9 bases; junction bases not matched to a gene: 13. The CDR3 covers 16 residues. Germline assignment: CDR1 MNHEY and CDR2 SMNVEV (reference sequence). The CDR3 region has the DNA TGTGCCAGCAGTCCCCAGGGACAGGGGTTTCACAGTGAGCAGTTCTTC. Amino acids: CASSPQGQGFHSEQFF.

This rearrangement joins TRBV5-1 to TRBJ2-1, with 10 bases fitting TRBD1. V was pared by 4 bases and J by 4 bases, with 5 bases of the junction left unmatched. The CDR3 consists of 15 residues. From germline, CDR1 is SGHRS and CDR2 YFSETQ. The CDR3 region is CASSTGQGGYNEQFF. CDR3 in DNA: TGCGCCAGCAGCACCGGACAGGGGGGGTACAATGAGCAGTTCTTC.

The genes are TRBV7-8 and TRBJ2-3; 9 bases are a match to TRBD2. This CDR3 contains 16 residues. The germline CDR1 and CDR2 sequences are SGHVS and FQNEAQ. J was trimmed by 6 bases and V by 2 bases; bases with no gene match: 9. CDR3 protein: CASSLNLAGGPDTQYF. The CDR3, as DNA: TGTGCCAGCAGCTTAAATCTTGCGGGGGGGCCCGATACGCAGTATTTT.

This rearrangement joins TRBV27 to TRBJ1-3, with unresolved D. The V end lost 2 bases, the J end lost 0 bases, and 8 bases lay between the germline ends. The CDR3 runs 15 residues. Germline lookup yields CDR1 MNHEY and CDR2 SMNVEV (reference sequence). The CDR3 region has the DNA TGTGCCAGCAGTTTACATCAGGACTCTGGAAACACCATATATTTT. As protein: CASSLHQDSGNTIYF.

The chain has TRBV5-1 and TRBJ2-2; D possibly corresponds to TRBD1 (6 bases). CDR1 and CDR2 (germline): SGHRS, YFSETQ. The CDR3 has 16 amino acids. Between the trimmed V and J ends, which lost 0 bases and 1 base, there was a span of 10 bases. CDR3 sequence (DNA): TGCGCCAGCAGCTTGGGGCGCAGGGGGAACACCGGGGAGCTGTTTTTT. Protein sequence: CASSLGRRGNTGELFF.

The rearrangement joins TRBV7-2 to TRBJ2-1; TRBD2 matches at 8 bases. CDR3 length: 15 residues. The germline V gene has CDR1 SGHTA and CDR2 FQGNSA. After removal of 6 bases from V and 2 bases from J, the junction contained 6 bases not matched to a gene. This CDR3 reads CASRPWRGAYNEQFF. CDR3 DNA sequence: TGTGCCAGCAGACCCTGGCGGGGGGCCTACAATGAGCAGTTCTTC. Together with reference TRBV7-2 and TRBJ2-1, the CDR3 gives the full variable domain: GAGVSQSPSNKVTEKGKDVELRCDPISGHTALYWYRQSLGQGLEFLIYFQGNSAPDKSGLPSDRFSAERTGGSVSTLTIQRTQQEDSAVYLCASRPWRGAYNEQFFGPGTRLTVL.

This chain joins TRBV7-9 and TRBJ1-2; a weak D match, TRBD1 (5 bases). Germline-derived CDR1 and CDR2 are SEHNR and FQNEAQ (reference sequence). The V and J ends lost 5 bases and 5 bases respectively, with 15 bases between them. The CDR3 has 14 amino acids. CDR3 nucleotide sequence: TGTGCCAGCAGCATAAAACCAGGGTATTATGGCTACACCTTC. Residues: CASSIKPGYYGYTF. The variable domain in full, completed from reference TRBV7-9 and TRBJ1-2, reads DTGVSQNPRHKITKRGQNVTFRCDPISEHNRLYWYRQTLGQGPEFLTYFQNEAQLEKSRLLSDRFSAERPKGSFSTLEIQRTEQGDSAMYLCASSIKPGYYGYTFGSGTRLTVV.

This rearrangement joins TRBV27 to TRBJ1-2; maybe TRBD1 (5 bases). Looked up from germline, CDR1 is MNHEY and CDR2 is SMNVEV (reference sequence). Trimming removed 4 bases from V and 2 bases from J, with 17 bases in between. The CDR3 runs 16 residues. CDR3 in amino acids: CASSSTAGKGNYGYTF. Written as DNA, the CDR3 is TGTGCCAGCAGTTCTACTGCAGGGAAAGGGAACTATGGCTACACCTTC.

The chain has TRBV30 and TRBJ1-5, with D perhaps TRBD1 (6 bases). The germline V gene encodes CDR1 GTSNPN and CDR2 SVGIG (reference sequence). The CDR3 totals 13 residues. V gave up 1 base and J gave up 5 bases, with 9 bases separating them. The CDR3 nucleotides are TGTGCCTGGAGTGGGGACATAGATCAGCCCCAGCATTTT. Protein sequence: CAWSGDIDQPQHF.

V gene TRBV15 combines with J gene TRBJ2-7, with TRBD2 matching 7 bases. V lost 3 bases, J lost 3 bases, and 20 bases stayed unmatched. This CDR3 comprises 19 residues. The germline V gene encodes CDR1 LNHNV and CDR2 YYDKDF (reference sequence). In nucleotides, the CDR3 is TGTGCCACCAGCAGGATCTCGGGACCGCGAGGCTGGGAGGGCTACGAGCAGTACTTC. Translated: CATSRISGPRGWEGYEQYF.

The chain joins TRBV29-1 to TRBJ2-7, with TRBD2 identical over 12 bases. Germline CDR1 is SQVTM and CDR2 is ANQGSEA. The CDR3 runs to 15 residues. V lost 3 bases and J lost 2; bases outside the gene matches: 5. CDR3 loop: CSVDELAGGTYEQYF. In nucleotides, the CDR3 is TGCAGCGTTGATGAGCTAGCGGGAGGGACCTACGAGCAGTACTTC.

The V and J genes are TRBV4-1 and TRBJ2-1; no firm D call. The germline CDR1 and CDR2 sequences are MGHRA and YSYEKL. Trimming pared 0 bases from V and 1 base from J, leaving 7 bases between. The CDR3 runs 15 residues. The chain's CDR3 is CASSQELVSYNEQFF. The DNA for the CDR3 is TGCGCCAGCAGCCAAGAGTTAGTTTCCTACAATGAGCAGTTCTTC.

V usage is TRBV20-1 and J usage is TRBJ1-2; D is ambiguous. The CDR3 is 10 amino acids. The V gene's germline CDR1 is DFQATT and CDR2 SNEGSKA (reference sequence). V was pared by 7 bases and J by 8 bases, with 11 bases between. The CDR3 DNA is TGCAGTGTCACCCTTGGCGGCTACACCTTC. This encodes CSVTLGGYTF.

J is TRBJ2-1 and V is TRBV25-1, with D possibly being TRBD1 (6 bases). The germline V gene encodes CDR1 MGHDK and CDR2 SYGVNS. The CDR3 runs to 16 residues. The germline V and J ends were trimmed by 4 bases and 4 bases, with 17 bases remaining between them. For the CDR3, the DNA is TGTGCCAGCAGTGTCAACACCGGGACACTATACAATGAGCAGTTCTTC. Its protein is CASSVNTGTLYNEQFF.

The chain links TRBV7-9 to TRBJ1-4, with 7 positions matching TRBD1. Trimming at V came to 5 bases and at J to 4 bases, leaving 4 bases not matched to a gene. The CDR3 consists of 14 residues. Germline CDR1 and CDR2: SEHNR and FQNEAQ (reference sequence). This chain's CDR3 is CASSRDSSNEKLFF. The CDR3 DNA follows: TGTGCCAGCAGCCGGGACAGCAGTAATGAAAAACTGTTTTTT.

The genes are TRBV9 and TRBJ1-5; 8 bases match TRBD1. Germline-derived CDR1 and CDR2 are SGDLS and YYNGEE. The V gene end was trimmed by 4 bases and the J gene end by 8 bases; junction bases not matched to a gene: 5. This CDR3 contains 13 residues. The CDR3 reads CASSNTDREPQHF. The CDR3 DNA sequence: TGTGCCAGCAGCAATACGGACAGGGAGCCCCAGCATTTT.

This rearrangement joins TRBV5-1 to TRBJ2-7, with D maybe TRBD2 (6 bases). CDR1 and CDR2 (germline): SGHRS, YFSETQ. V shed 2 bases and J shed 5 bases, with 17 bases lying between them. This CDR3 has 15 amino acids. CDR3 sequence reads: CASSFRDSLENEQYF. CDR3 DNA: TGCGCCAGCAGCTTCCGGGACTCCCTCGAGAACGAGCAGTACTTC.

The DNA for the CDR3 is TGTGCCAGCTCACCGTCAGGGGACACTGAAGCTTTCTTT. This sequence encodes CASSPSGDTEAFF. This chain joins TRBV18 and TRBJ1-1, with TRBD1 as a possible D gene (6 bases). V lost 3 bases to trimming and J lost 3 bases, with 8 bases between them. The CDR3 runs to 13 residues. CDR1 and CDR2 (germline): KGHSH, LQKENI.

The chain is built from TRBV7-2 and TRBJ2-3; TRBD2 agrees at 7 bases. The V gene's germline CDR1 is SGHTA and CDR2 FQGNSA. This CDR3 has 13 residues. The junction had 6 bases not matched to a gene; V was cut back by 6 bases and J by 6 bases. CDR3 sequence: CASSRSGEDTQYF. The CDR3 DNA is TGTGCCAGCAGTCGGAGCGGGGAGGATACGCAGTATTTT.